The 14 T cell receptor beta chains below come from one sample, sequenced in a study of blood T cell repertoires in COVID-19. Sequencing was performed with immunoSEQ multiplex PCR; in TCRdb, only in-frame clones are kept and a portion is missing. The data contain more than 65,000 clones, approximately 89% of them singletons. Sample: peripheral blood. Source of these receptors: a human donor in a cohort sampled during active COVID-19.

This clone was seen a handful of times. CDR3: CASSYDIGAYEQYF. CDR3 DNA sequence: TGTGCCAGCAGCTATGACATCGGGGCCTACGAGCAGTACTTC. The chain is built from TRBV27 and TRBJ2-7, with a possible D match to TRBD2 (5 bases). V was cut by 6 bases and J by 2 bases, with 14 bases left in between. The CDR3 length is 14 residues. Per the germline V gene, CDR1 is MNHEY and CDR2 is SMNVEV (reference sequence).

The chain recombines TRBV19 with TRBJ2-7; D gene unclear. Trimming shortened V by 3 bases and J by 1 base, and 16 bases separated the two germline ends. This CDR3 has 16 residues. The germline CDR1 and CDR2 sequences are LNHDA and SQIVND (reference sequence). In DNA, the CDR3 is TGTGCCAGTAGTATTAGAGGAGATCGTGGGTCCTACGAGCAGTACTTC. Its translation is CASSIRGDRGSYEQYF.

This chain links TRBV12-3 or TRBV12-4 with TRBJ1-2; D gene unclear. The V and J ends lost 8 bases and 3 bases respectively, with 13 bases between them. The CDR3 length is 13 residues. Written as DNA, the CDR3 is TGTGCCAGCCGAGGTAGGAGAGACTATGGCTACACCTTC. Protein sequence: CASRGRRDYGYTF.

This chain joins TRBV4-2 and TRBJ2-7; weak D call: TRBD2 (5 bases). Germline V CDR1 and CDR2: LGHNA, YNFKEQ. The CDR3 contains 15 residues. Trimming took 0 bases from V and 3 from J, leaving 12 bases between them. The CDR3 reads CASSQDSLGDYEQYF. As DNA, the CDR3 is TGTGCCAGCAGCCAAGACTCCCTCGGGGACTACGAGCAGTACTTC.

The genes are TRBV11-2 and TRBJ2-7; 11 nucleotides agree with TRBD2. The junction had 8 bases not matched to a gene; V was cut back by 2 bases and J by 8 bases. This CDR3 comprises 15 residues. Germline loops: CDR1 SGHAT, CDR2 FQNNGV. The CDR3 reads CASSLSSGGAGQQYF. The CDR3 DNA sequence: TGTGCCAGCAGCTTAAGTAGCGGGGGGGCCGGGCAGCAGTACTTC.

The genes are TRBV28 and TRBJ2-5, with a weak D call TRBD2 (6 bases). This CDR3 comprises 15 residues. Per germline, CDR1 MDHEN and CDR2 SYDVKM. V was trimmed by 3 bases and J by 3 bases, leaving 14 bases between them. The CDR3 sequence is CASSLGLAAKETQYF. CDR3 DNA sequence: TGTGCCAGCAGTTTGGGCTTAGCGGCGAAAGAGACCCAGTACTTC.

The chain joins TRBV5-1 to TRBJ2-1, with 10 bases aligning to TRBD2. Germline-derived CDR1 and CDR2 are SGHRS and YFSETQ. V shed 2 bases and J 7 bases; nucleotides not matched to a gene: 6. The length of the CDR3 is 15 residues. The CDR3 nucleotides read TGCGCCAGCAGCTTTGGGCTAGCGGGGGTAAATGAGCAGTTCTTC. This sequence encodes CASSFGLAGVNEQFF.

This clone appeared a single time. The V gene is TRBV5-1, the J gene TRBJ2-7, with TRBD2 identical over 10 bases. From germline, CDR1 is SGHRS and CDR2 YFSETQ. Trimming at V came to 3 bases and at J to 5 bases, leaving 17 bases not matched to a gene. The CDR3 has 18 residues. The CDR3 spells CASSYSRLAGEISHEQYF. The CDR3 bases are TGCGCCAGCAGCTATTCCAGGCTAGCGGGGGAGATATCCCACGAGCAGTACTTC.

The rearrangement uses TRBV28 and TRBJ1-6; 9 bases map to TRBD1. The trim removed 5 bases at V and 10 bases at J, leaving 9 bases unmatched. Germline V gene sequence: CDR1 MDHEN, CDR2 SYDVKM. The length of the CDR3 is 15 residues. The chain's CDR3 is CASSPPDRGGSPLHF. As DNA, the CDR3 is TGTGCCAGCAGTCCTCCGGACAGGGGAGGCTCACCCCTCCACTTT. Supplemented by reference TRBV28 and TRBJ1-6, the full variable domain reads DVKVTQSSRYLVKRTGEKVFLECVQDMDHENMFWYRQDPGLGLRLIYFSYDVKMKEKGDIPEGYSVSREKKERFSLILESASTNQTSMYLCASSPPDRGGSPLHFGNGTRLTVT.

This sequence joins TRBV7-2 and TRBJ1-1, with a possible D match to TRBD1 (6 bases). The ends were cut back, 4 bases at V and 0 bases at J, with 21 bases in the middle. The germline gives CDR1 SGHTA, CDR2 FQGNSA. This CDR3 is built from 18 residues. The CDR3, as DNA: TGTGCCAGCAGCTCCACCTGGGGGGGGCTGGGGATGAACACTGAAGCTTTCTTT. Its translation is CASSSTWGGLGMNTEAFF.

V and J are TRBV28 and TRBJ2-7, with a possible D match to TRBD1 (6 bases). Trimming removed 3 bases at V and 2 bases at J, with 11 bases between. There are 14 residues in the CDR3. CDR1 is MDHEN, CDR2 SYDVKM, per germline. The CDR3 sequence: CASSFWGQTYEQYF. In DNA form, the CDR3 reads TGTGCCAGCAGTTTTTGGGGACAAACCTACGAGCAGTACTTC.

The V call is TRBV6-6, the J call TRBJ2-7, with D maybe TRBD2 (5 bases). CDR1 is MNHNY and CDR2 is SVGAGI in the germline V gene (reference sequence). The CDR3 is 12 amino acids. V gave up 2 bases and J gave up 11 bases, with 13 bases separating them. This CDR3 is CASSYEGGREYF. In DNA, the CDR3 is TGTGCCAGCAGTTACGAGGGCGGACGTGAGTACTTC.

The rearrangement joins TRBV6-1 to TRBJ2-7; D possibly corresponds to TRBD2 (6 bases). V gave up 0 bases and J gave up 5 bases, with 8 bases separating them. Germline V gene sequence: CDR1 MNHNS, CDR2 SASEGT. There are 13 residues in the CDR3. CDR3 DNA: TGTGCCAGCAGTGAAGCGGAGGGAAACGAGCAGTACTTC. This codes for CASSEAEGNEQYF.

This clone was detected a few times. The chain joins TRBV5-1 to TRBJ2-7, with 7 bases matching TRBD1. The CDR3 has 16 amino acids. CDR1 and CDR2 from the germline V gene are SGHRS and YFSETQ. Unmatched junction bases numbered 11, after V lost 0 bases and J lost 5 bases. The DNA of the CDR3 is TGCGCCAGCAGCTTGGCCTACACGACAGGGCCGGACGAGCAGTACTTC. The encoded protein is CASSLAYTTGPDEQYF.